This T cell receptor (beta chain) was captured by sequencing in a study of blood T cell repertoires in COVID-19. Overall study: PBMCs, B-cell-depleted T cells, or T cells provided the cDNA or gDNA that made up the material.

The table came from immunoSEQ multiplex PCR; TCRdb's copy has only in-frame clones and leaves some out. Of about 98,000 clones listed, 80% to 95% are singletons. This CDR3 has 16 amino acids. V gave up 4 bases and J gave up 5 bases, with 20 bases separating them. Germline V gene sequence: CDR1 SGDLS, CDR2 YYNGEE. Sequenced: peripheral blood. The TCR was taken from a woman in her forties or fifties with COVID-19, enrolled during active disease. V usage is TRBV9 and J usage is TRBJ2-3, with no clear D. The CDR3 loop reads CASSLEQAPIRDTQYF. For the CDR3, the DNA is TGTGCCAGCAGCCTCGAGCAGGCTCCCATTCGAGATACGCAGTATTTT.